What follows is one T cell receptor beta chain and its context. The antigen is undetermined. This entry comes from a study of somatic mutations in cytotoxic T cells in rheumatoid arthritis. About the study: Purity of nearly 100% was reached when some V beta antibody-stained T-cell populations were flow-sorted, including V beta1+ cells sequenced for TCRB.

Here immunoSEQ multiplex PCR was the method, and the copy in TCRdb shows in-frame clones only, minus some. The table has just under 20,000 clones, roughly 87% seen once. Study outcomes and limitations: Age-dependent increases in CD8+ clonality occurred in rheumatoid arthritis patients but not in healthy controls. Per patient, the largest CD8+ clone was found to exceed 20% of CD8+ cells in about an eighth of the 65 cases. CD8+ T-cell clonality showed no significant difference between rheumatoid arthritis patients and age-matched healthy controls.

The CDR3 totals 19 residues. Per the germline V gene, CDR1 is GTSNPN and CDR2 is SVGIG (reference sequence). Germline trimming cut 3 bases from V and 2 bases from J; bases unmatched to any gene: 15. The clonotype was recovered from a woman between 45 and 60 years old in good health. The sample was CD8+ T cells sorted from blood. V is TRBV30 and J is TRBJ2-3; 12 positions match TRBD1. For the CDR3, the DNA is TGTGCCTGGAGGGATACGGGGACAGGGGGCATCTTGGCCACAGATACGCAGTATTTT. Translated, it gives CAWRDTGTGGILATDTQYF.